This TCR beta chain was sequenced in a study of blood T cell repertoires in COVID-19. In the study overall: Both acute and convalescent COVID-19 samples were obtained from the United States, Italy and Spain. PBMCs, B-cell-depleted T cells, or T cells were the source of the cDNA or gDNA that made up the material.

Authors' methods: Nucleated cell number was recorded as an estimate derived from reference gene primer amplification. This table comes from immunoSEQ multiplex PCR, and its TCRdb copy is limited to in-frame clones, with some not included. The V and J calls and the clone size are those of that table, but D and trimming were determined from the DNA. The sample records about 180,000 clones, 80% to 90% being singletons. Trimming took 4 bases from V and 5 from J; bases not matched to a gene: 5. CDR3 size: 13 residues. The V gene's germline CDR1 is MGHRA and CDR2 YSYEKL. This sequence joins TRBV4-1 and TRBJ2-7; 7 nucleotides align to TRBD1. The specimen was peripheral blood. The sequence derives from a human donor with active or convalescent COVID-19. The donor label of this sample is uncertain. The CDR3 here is CASSRRGNNEQYF. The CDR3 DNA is TGCGCCAGCAGCCGCAGGGGGAACAACGAGCAGTACTTC.